This TCR beta chain was captured in a study of T cell repertoires in cytomegalovirus infection. Study background: Public TCR beta signature analysis indicated the presence of both CMV infection and matching HLA type.

For this clonotype: Its antigen is undetermined.

TCRdb independently ran MiXCR on the reads; one entry per CDR3 protein. This table holds around 900,000 distinct CDR3 sequences, approximately 31% found once. Study-level points and caveats: The cumulative frequency of public TCR beta families distinguished individuals who carried CMV together with the relevant HLA.

Germline V lookup: CDR1 SGHAT, CDR2 FQNNGV. Trimming took 0 bases from V and 9 from J, leaving 12 bases between them. The CDR3 contains 14 residues. J is TRBJ2-1 and V is TRBV11-2; D gene unclear. Source: cultured CD8+ T cells from PBMCs, taken from culture after CMV antigen stimulation. The source of this sequence is a human donor in good health (CMV status not recorded). Some clones in this sample may be carry-over from other donors' samples. The CDR3 region is CASSLEAGGLEQFF. The CDR3 DNA is TGTGCCAGCAGCTTAGAGGCAGGTGGTCTTGAGCAGTTCTTC.